Each of the 20 T cell receptor beta chains below was sequenced from the same sample in a study of blood T cell repertoires in COVID-19. Data came from immunoSEQ multiplex PCR; TCRdb stores just in-frame clones and leaves some out. This table has a few hundred thousand clones, approximately 80% appearing once. The sequenced sample was peripheral blood. The source is a man in his thirties or forties who had recovered from COVID-19.

This rearrangement joins TRBV6-2 or TRBV6-3 to TRBJ1-4, with D possibly matching TRBD1 (5 bases). Germline V lookup: CDR1 MNHEY, CDR2 SVGEGT. CDR3 size: 14 residues. Deletions cut 1 base from V and 3 bases from J, with 6 bases between. CDR3 sequence reads: CASSYWGPNEKLFF. DNA of the CDR3: TGTGCCAGCAGTTACTGGGGCCCTAATGAAAAACTGTTTTTT.

In its sample, this clone was seen a few times. This rearrangement joins TRBV28 to TRBJ1-5; possibly TRBD1 for D (5 bases). Looked up from germline, CDR1 is MDHEN and CDR2 is SYDVKM. The CDR3 loop spans 16 amino acids. V was cut by 5 bases and J by 3 bases, with 17 bases left in between. In DNA form, the CDR3 reads TGTGCCAGCAGTCCGGTAACGGGGGTCTTCAATCAGCCCCAGCATTTT. Its protein is CASSPVTGVFNQPQHF.

V usage is TRBV10-3 and J usage is TRBJ2-5, with D maybe TRBD1 (6 bases). V lost 8 bases and J lost 3, with 10 bases in between. The CDR3 extends over 12 amino acids. The germline CDR1 and CDR2 sequences are ENHRY and SYGVKD. CDR3 amino acids: CAIGTQKETQYF. In DNA form, the CDR3 reads TGTGCCATCGGGACACAGAAAGAGACCCAGTACTTC.

Concerning this clone: The same CDR3 can be traced to other DNA sequences in this sample. V usage is TRBV19 and J usage is TRBJ2-3, with TRBD2 matching over 8 bases. Germline loops: CDR1 LNHDA, CDR2 SQIVND (reference sequence). V trimming: 7 bases; J trimming: 0 bases; junction bases outside the gene matches: 6. CDR3 length: 15 amino acids. The CDR3 bases are TGTGCCAGTACCCTGTCGGGGGGGAGCACAGATACGCAGTATTTT. As protein: CASTLSGGSTDTQYF.

This rearrangement joins TRBV7-8 to TRBJ2-1; tentatively, D is TRBD2 (7 bases). Trimming pared 1 base from V and 10 bases from J, leaving 17 bases between. The germline CDR1 and CDR2 sequences are SGHVS and FQNEAQ. This CDR3 is built from 15 residues. CDR3 region: CASSLGGGQAVEQFF. The CDR3 DNA reads as TGTGCCAGCAGCTTAGGGGGGGGACAAGCCGTGGAGCAGTTCTTC.

The rearrangement joins TRBV6-5 to TRBJ1-2, with a possible D match to TRBD1 (6 bases). Germline CDR1 is MNHEY and CDR2 is SVGAGI. The CDR3 sequence is 15 residues long. Trimming pared 6 bases from V and 4 bases from J, leaving 18 bases between. This chain's CDR3 is CASRSRVGGFYGYTF. The DNA of the CDR3 is TGTGCCAGCAGGTCCAGGGTTGGGGGCTTCTATGGCTACACCTTC.

The chain links TRBV13 to TRBJ2-3, with 7 nucleotides matching TRBD1. This CDR3 is built from 14 residues. Germline V CDR1 and CDR2: PRHDT, FYEKMQ (reference sequence). Trimming cost V 2 bases and J 7 bases; bases outside gene matches: 6. The CDR3 loop is CASSLRTGANTQYF. DNA for the CDR3: TGTGCCAGCAGCTTACGCACAGGGGCGAATACGCAGTATTTT.

V and J are TRBV7-8 and TRBJ2-5; the match to TRBD2 covers 9 bases. The junction had 22 bases not matched to a gene; V was cut back by 5 bases and J by 6 bases. The CDR3 totals 19 residues. CDR1 SGHVS and CDR2 FQNEAQ come from the germline V gene. The CDR3 nucleotides are TGTGCCAGCAGCCCCCGCCTGGGCGGGGGGGCCCCTCTTAAAAAGACCCAGTACTTC. It yields the protein CASSPRLGGGAPLKKTQYF.

This chain connects TRBV28 to TRBJ2-7, with a weak D call TRBD1 (5 bases). The CDR3 is made up of 13 amino acids. With 5 bases removed from V and 3 bases from J, the gap between germline ends came to 11 bases. Germline V CDR1 and CDR2: MDHEN, SYDVKM. The CDR3 sequence: CASSGRQLYEQYV. In nucleotides, the CDR3 is TGTGCCAGCAGTGGGCGACAGCTCTACGAGCAGTACGTC.

The chain is built from TRBV28 and TRBJ2-6; TRBD1 might be the D (6 bases). V was clipped by 3 bases and J by 0 bases, with 18 bases between them. The CDR3 spans 19 residues. CDR1 MDHEN and CDR2 SYDVKM come from the germline V gene. The CDR3 protein is CASSFLQGWDISGANVLTF. CDR3 nucleotides: TGTGCCAGCAGTTTCTTACAGGGATGGGACATCTCTGGGGCCAACGTCCTGACTTTC.

This clone was counted a single time. The rearrangement joins TRBV6-5 to TRBJ2-3; D is uncertain. This CDR3 has 15 residues. The germline gives CDR1 MNHEY, CDR2 SVGAGI. V lost 2 bases, J lost 1 base, and 10 bases lay in between. The CDR3 protein is CASSYNQARTDTQYF. The CDR3, as DNA: TGTGCCAGCAGTTACAACCAGGCTCGCACAGATACGCAGTATTTT.

This chain's CDR3 is CASRLAWRNKHPNYGYTF. DNA for the CDR3: TGTGCAAGTCGCTTAGCCTGGCGGAACAAACACCCTAACTATGGCTACACCTTC. This chain uses TRBV12-2 with TRBJ1-2. TRBV12-2 is a pseudogene locus. The CDR3 sequence is 18 residues long.

This clone has just one count. This sequence joins TRBV24-1 and TRBJ2-3; 9 bases align to TRBD1. The J segment lost 5 bases and the V segment lost 7 bases, leaving 6 bases of the junction unmatched. The CDR3 is made up of 14 amino acids. From germline, CDR1 is KGHDR and CDR2 SFDVKD. CDR3 sequence (DNA): TGTGCCACCAGCGGGGACAGGGAAGTAGATACGCAGTATTTT. Translation: CATSGDREVDTQYF.

The chain uses TRBV28 and TRBJ1-6; no clear D. V shed 3 bases and J shed 9 bases, with 9 bases lying between them. Germline assignment: CDR1 MDHEN and CDR2 SYDVKM. This CDR3 is 13 amino acids long. The CDR3 here is CASSFPHPSPLHF. As DNA, the CDR3 is TGTGCCAGCAGTTTTCCCCATCCTTCACCCCTCCACTTT. Full variable domain (remainder filled in from reference TRBV28 and TRBJ1-6): DVKVTQSSRYLVKRTGEKVFLECVQDMDHENMFWYRQDPGLGLRLIYFSYDVKMKEKGDIPEGYSVSREKKERFSLILESASTNQTSMYLCASSFPHPSPLHFGNGTRLTVT.

This chain uses TRBV4-2 with TRBJ2-3; 11 bases agree with TRBD2. The CDR3 contains 18 residues. V lost 4 bases to trimming and J lost 0 bases; unmatched junction nucleotides: 9. Germline loops: CDR1 LGHNA, CDR2 YNFKEQ. The DNA for the CDR3 is TGTGCCAGCAGCCCGACCCTAGCGGGGGGCGCTAGCACAGATACGCAGTATTTT. This gives the protein CASSPTLAGGASTDTQYF.

V gene TRBV7-3 combines with J gene TRBJ2-3; 7 bases map to TRBD1. The CDR3 contains 14 residues. CDR1 and CDR2 from the germline V gene are SGHTA and FQGTGA. The ends lost 5 bases at V and 3 bases at J; junction bases unmatched: 5. DNA for the CDR3: TGTGCCAGCAGCACCCGACAGGGTACAGATACGCAGTATTTT. Protein: CASSTRQGTDTQYF.

Only a few counts were recorded for this clone. This chain links TRBV2 with TRBJ1-5; TRBD1 might be the D (5 bases). The CDR3 sequence is 13 residues long. V shed 6 bases and J shed 5 bases, with 11 bases lying between them. Per the germline V gene, CDR1 is SNHLY and CDR2 is FYNNEI. CDR3: CASRGPGYQPQHF. CDR3 nucleotide sequence: TGTGCCAGCAGGGGGCCAGGGTATCAGCCCCAGCATTTT.

The chain couples TRBV7-2 to TRBJ2-7; perhaps TRBD1 as D (5 bases). The CDR3 is 14 amino acids. Deletions cut 1 base from V and 6 bases from J, with 13 bases between. Germline V lookup: CDR1 SGHTA, CDR2 FQGNSA. The CDR3 spells CASSLVTGPGEQYF. CDR3 DNA sequence: TGTGCCAGCAGCTTAGTTACAGGACCGGGCGAGCAGTACTTC.

The chain uses TRBV7-2 and TRBJ2-3; maybe TRBD2 (7 bases). The CDR3 contains 16 residues. The germline gives CDR1 SGHTA, CDR2 FQGNSA. V lost 0 bases, J lost 2 bases, and 12 bases lay in between. CDR3 DNA sequence: TGTGCCAGCAGCTTAGCGGGGGGGCCTCCCACAGATACGCAGTATTTT. It translates to CASSLAGGPPTDTQYF. Full variable domain (rest looked up from reference TRBV7-2 and TRBJ2-3): GAGVSQSPSNKVTEKGKDVELRCDPISGHTALYWYRQSLGQGLEFLIYFQGNSAPDKSGLPSDRFSAERTGGSVSTLTIQRTQQEDSAVYLCASSLAGGPPTDTQYFGPGTRLTVL.

The genes are TRBV5-6 and TRBJ2-5; 7 bases agree with TRBD2. The germline V gene has CDR1 SGHDT and CDR2 YYEEEE. This CDR3 is 12 amino acids long. Trimming at V came to 5 bases and at J to 7 bases, leaving 5 bases not matched to a gene. The CDR3 spells CASSEGGGTQYF. The CDR3 DNA sequence: TGTGCCAGCAGTGAGGGCGGGGGGACCCAGTACTTC.